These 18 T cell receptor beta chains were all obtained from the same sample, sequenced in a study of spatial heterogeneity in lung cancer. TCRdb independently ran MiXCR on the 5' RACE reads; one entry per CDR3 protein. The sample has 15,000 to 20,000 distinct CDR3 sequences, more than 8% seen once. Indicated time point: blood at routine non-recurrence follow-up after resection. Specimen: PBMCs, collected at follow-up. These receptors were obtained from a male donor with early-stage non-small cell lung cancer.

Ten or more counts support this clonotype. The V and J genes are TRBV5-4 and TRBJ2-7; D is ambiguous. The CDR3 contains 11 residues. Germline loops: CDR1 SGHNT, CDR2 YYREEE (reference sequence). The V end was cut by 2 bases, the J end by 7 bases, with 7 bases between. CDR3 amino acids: CASSFMGEQYF. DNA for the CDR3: TGTGCCAGCAGCTTCATGGGGGAGCAGTACTTC.

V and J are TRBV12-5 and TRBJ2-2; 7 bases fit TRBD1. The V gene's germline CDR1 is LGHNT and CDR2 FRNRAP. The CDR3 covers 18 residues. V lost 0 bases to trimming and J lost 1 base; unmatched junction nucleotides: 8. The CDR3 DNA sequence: TGTGCTAGTGGTTTGGTAAAGACCGGGACAGAGAACACCGGGGAGCTGTTTTTT. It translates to CASGLVKTGTENTGELFF.

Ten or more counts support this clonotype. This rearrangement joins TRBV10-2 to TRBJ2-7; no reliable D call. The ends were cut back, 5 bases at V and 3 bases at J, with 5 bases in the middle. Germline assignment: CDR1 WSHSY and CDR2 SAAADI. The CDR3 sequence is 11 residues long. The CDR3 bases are TGCGCCAGCAGTCCCGGCTACGAGCAGTACTTC. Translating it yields CASSPGYEQYF.

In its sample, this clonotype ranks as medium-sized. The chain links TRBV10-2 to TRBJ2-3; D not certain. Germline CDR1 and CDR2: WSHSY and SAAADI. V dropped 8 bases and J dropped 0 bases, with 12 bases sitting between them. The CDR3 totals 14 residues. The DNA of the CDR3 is TGCGCCAGCCGACGGCTGCAGAGCACAGATACGCAGTATTTT. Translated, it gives CASRRLQSTDTQYF.

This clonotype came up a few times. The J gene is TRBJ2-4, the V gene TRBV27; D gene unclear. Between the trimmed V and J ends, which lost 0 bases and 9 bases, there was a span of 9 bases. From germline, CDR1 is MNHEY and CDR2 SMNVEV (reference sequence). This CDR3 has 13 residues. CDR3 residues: CASSLSGSGIQYF. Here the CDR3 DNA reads TGTGCCAGCAGTTTATCAGGGTCAGGCATTCAGTACTTC.

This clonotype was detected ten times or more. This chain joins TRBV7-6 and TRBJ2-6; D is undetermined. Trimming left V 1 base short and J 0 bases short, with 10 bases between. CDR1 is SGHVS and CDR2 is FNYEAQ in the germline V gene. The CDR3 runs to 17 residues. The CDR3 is CASSLGPFRSGANVLTF. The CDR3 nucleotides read TGTGCCAGCAGCTTAGGGCCGTTCCGCTCTGGGGCCAACGTCCTGACTTTC.

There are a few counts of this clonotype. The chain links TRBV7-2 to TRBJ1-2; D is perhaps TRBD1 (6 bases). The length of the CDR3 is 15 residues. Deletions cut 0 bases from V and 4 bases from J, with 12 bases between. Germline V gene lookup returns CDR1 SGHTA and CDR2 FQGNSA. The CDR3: CASSLARDTLYGYTF. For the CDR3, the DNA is TGTGCCAGCAGCTTAGCGCGGGACACCCTCTATGGCTACACCTTC.

CDR3 region: CASRGLVDTDTQYF. Written as DNA, the CDR3 is TGTGCCAGCAGGGGACTAGTTGACACAGATACGCAGTATTTT. The chain is built from TRBV2 and TRBJ2-3; 8 bases are a match to TRBD2. Trimming removed 6 bases from V and 2 bases from J; junction bases left unmatched: 4. Germline-derived CDR1 and CDR2 are SNHLY and FYNNEI. The CDR3 extends over 14 amino acids.

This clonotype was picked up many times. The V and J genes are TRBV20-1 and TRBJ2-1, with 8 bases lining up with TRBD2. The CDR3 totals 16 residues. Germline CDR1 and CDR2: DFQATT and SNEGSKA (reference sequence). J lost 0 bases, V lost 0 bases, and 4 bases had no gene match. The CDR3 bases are TGCAGTGCTAGAGATCCGGGAGGGAGCTCCTACAATGAGCAGTTCTTC. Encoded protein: CSARDPGGSSYNEQFF.

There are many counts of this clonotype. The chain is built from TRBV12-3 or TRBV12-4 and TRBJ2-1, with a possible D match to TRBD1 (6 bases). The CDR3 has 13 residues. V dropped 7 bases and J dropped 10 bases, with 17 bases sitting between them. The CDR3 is CASTPGHLREQFF. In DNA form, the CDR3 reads TGTGCCAGCACCCCGGGACACCTTCGGGAGCAGTTCTTC.

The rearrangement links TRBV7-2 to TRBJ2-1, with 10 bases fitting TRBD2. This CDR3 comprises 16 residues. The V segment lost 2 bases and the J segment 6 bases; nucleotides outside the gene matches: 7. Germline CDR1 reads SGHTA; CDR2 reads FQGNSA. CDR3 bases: TGTGCCAGCAGCTTAAGGGCACTAGCGGGACTCAATGAGCAGTTCTTC. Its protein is CASSLRALAGLNEQFF.

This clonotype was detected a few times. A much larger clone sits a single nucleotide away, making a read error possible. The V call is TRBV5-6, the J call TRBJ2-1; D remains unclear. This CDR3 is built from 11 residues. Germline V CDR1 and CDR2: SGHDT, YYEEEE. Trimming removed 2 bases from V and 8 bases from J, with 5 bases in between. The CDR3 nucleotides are TGTGCCAGCAGCTTAGCCGATGAGCAGTTCTTC. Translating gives CASSLADEQFF.

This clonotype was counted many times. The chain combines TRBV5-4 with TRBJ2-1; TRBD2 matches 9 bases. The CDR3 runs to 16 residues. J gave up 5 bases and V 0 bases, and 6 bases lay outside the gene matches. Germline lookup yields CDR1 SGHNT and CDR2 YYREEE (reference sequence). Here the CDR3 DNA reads TGTGCCAGCAGCTTGGGGAGCGGGAGGATGAACAATGAGCAGTTCTTC. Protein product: CASSLGSGRMNNEQFF. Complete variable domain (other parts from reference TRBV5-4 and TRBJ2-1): ETGVTQSPTHLIKTRGQQVTLRCSSQSGHNTVSWYQQALGQGPQFIFQYYREEENGRGNFPPRFSGLQFPNYSSELNVNALELDDSALYLCASSLGSGRMNNEQFFGPGTRLTVL.

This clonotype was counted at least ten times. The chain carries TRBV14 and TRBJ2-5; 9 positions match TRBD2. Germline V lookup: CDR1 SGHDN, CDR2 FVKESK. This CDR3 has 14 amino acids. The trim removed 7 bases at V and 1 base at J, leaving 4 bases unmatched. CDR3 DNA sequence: TGTGCCAGCAACCTAGCGGGGTCCCAAGAGACCCAGTACTTC. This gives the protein CASNLAGSQETQYF.

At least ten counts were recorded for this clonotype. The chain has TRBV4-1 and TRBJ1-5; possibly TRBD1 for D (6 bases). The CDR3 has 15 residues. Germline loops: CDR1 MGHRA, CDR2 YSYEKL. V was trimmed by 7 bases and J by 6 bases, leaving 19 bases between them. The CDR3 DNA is TGCGCCAGCACCTCGGCATTGGGGGCCGGTCAGCCCCAGCATTTT. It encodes CASTSALGAGQPQHF.

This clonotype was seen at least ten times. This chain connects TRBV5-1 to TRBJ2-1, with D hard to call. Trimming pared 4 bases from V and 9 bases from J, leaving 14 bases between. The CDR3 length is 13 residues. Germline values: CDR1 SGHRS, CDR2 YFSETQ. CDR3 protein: CASSPDQDGEQFF. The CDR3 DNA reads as TGCGCCAGCAGCCCGGACCAAGACGGTGAGCAGTTCTTC.

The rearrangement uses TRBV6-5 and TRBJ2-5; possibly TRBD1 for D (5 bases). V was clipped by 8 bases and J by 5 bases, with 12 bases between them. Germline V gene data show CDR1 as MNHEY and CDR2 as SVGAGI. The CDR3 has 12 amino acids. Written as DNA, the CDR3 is TGTGCCAGCCGAGAAGGGGCTGAGACCCAGTACTTC. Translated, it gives CASREGAETQYF.

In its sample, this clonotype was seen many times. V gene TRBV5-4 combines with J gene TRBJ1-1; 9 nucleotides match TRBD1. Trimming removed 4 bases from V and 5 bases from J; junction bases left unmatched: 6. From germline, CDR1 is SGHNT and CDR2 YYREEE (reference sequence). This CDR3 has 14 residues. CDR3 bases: TGTGCCAGCAGCCCGGGGGACAGGGCAACTGAAGCTTTCTTT. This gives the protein CASSPGDRATEAFF.